This T cell receptor beta chain came from a study of T cell responses to AZD1222 COVID-19 vaccine. Notes on this clone: At one end the junction does not follow the germline gene, possibly because of a read error.

Profiled with immunoSEQ multiplex PCR; TCRdb holds only in-frame clones, not every one. The profile covers around 46,000 clones, with about 89% appearing a single time and about 5% taken by the ten largest. Sequenced here: peripheral blood, sampled 28 days after the second AZD1222 dose. The TCR sequence derives from an adult who received the AZD1222 COVID-19 vaccine.

CDR3 sequence: CASSFQQGKQPQHF. Written as DNA, the CDR3 is TGTGCCAGCAGTTTCCAACAGGGCAAACAGCCCCAGCATTTT. The rearrangement uses TRBV6-5 and TRBJ1-5; D might be TRBD1 (6 bases). This CDR3 region has 14 residues. Germline lookup yields CDR1 MNHEY and CDR2 SVGAGI.